This paragraph covers one T cell receptor (beta chain) sequence. This sample is part of a study of T cell changes during pregnancy in multiple sclerosis. Measured with immunoSEQ multiplex PCR; TCRdb has only the in-frame clones, and not every one. The table lists about 70,000 clones, approximately 94% of them singletons. Germline loops: CDR1 MDHEN, CDR2 SYDVKM. V dropped 4 bases and J dropped 5; count of bases not matched to a gene: 16. The CDR3 sequence is 18 residues long. This chain uses TRBV28 with TRBJ1-4; 7 nucleotides align to TRBD1. This receptor was obtained from a female donor with multiple sclerosis, enrolled in a pregnancy study. The source material was peripheral blood, sampled in the third trimester of pregnancy. The CDR3 region is CASSSPGEQGVGNEKLFF. The CDR3 DNA sequence: TGTGCCAGCAGTTCCCCCGGAGAGCAGGGGGTCGGAAATGAAAAACTGTTTTTT.